This TCR beta chain was sequenced in a study of naive and memory T cell subsets. This clonotype was observed at least ten times. Antigen specificity is unknown. The SP2 primer and nested alpha and beta constant region primers amplified ligated cDNA in four rounds. A single record per CDR3 protein comes from TCRdb applying MiXCR to the 5' RACE reads. Here the sample spans about 48,000 distinct CDR3 sequences, approximately 4.5% being singletons. This CDR3 has 15 amino acids. Per germline, CDR1 SGHDT and CDR2 YYEEEE. The V gene lost 0 bases and the J gene lost 1 base, with 9 bases spanning the gap. An oligonucleotide containing a UMI was ligated to the 3' end of TCR cDNA. Input was about 1 to 1,100 ng of DNase-treated total RNA without cell sorting. Overall study results and limits: This RNA-based method may be sensitive to activation-related transcript changes.

V usage is TRBV5-6 and J usage is TRBJ2-3; D not certain. This TCR derives from a female donor in good health. CDR3 DNA sequence: TGTGCCAGCAGCTTGGAAGTGGCGGGCACAGATACGCAGTATTTT. This codes for CASSLEVAGTDTQYF. The entire variable domain, with the rest obtained from reference TRBV5-6 and TRBJ2-3, is as follows: DAGVTQSPTHLIKTRGQQVTLRCSPKSGHDTVSWYQQALGQGPQFIFQYYEEEERQRGNFPDRFSGHQFPNYSSELNVNALLLGDSALYLCASSLEVAGTDTQYFGPGTRLTVL.